This entry features one T cell receptor (beta chain) sequence. The antigen is unknown. The data stem from a study of CD8 T cells in ankylosing spondylitis. Points from the study as a whole: Seven to nine highly homologous variants made up a TCR beta motif that seemed to typify ankylosing spondylitis blood. Reports say disease-linked clones showed up significantly more in matched ankylosing spondylitis synovial fluid.

CDR1 and CDR2 (germline): DFQATT, SNEGSKA (reference sequence). The CDR3 loop spans 15 amino acids. V lost 0 bases and J 12 bases, leaving 21 bases between the germline ends. TCRdb itself ran the 5' RACE reads through MiXCR, one entry per CDR3 protein. The table lists approximately 500,000 distinct CDR3 sequences, 10% to 15% of them singletons. This receptor was obtained from a male donor with ankylosing spondylitis. This chain joins TRBV20-1 and TRBJ2-1, with a tentative D call TRBD2 (5 bases). The sequenced sample consisted of blood, either unsorted or a sorted T cell fraction (not recorded which). The CDR3 DNA is TGCAGTGCTAGAGATTTCGGACTTGACAATGAGCGGCAGTTCTTC. It is translated as CSARDFGLDNERQFF.